The T cell receptor beta chain described here comes from a study of tumour-infiltrating T cells in Burkitt lymphoma. Turning to the study itself: Repertoire clonality predicted overall and progression-free survival.

Generated by immunoSEQ multiplex PCR, the TCRdb table keeps only in-frame clones and is missing some. In the table there are roughly 4,500 clones, 24% of which are singletons. CDR1 is LGHNA and CDR2 is YNFKEQ in the germline V gene. The CDR3 length is 14 residues. Germline trimming cut 4 bases from V and 2 bases from J; bases unmatched to any gene: 3. The sequencing sample was made of tumor tissue. V usage is TRBV4-2 and J usage is TRBJ2-7; 9 bases agree with TRBD2. The sequence came from a human donor with diffuse large B-cell lymphoma. The DNA of the CDR3 is TGTGCCAGCAGCCTTAGCGGGAGTACCTACGAGCAGTACTTC. Amino acids: CASSLSGSTYEQYF.